This T cell receptor beta chain derives from a study of T-cell reconstitution after alpha-beta-depleted transplantation in children. This clonotype was detected a few times. V shed 4 bases and J shed 3 bases, with 21 bases lying between them. Per germline, CDR1 SGHRS and CDR2 YFSETQ. The CDR3 sequence is 17 residues long. Researchers prepared the TCRbeta library using unique molecular identifiers, the study reports. TCRdb itself ran the PCR reads through MiXCR, one entry per CDR3 protein. The data hold around 450,000 distinct CDR3 sequences, with 15% to 20% observed a single time. Material: PBMCs, mostly from graft donor cells, obtained 360 days after TCRalphabeta/CD19-depleted stem cell transplant. V gene TRBV5-1 combines with J gene TRBJ2-3, with a tentative D call TRBD1 (5 bases). The TCR was taken from a boy younger than two who had a stem cell transplant for Wiskott-Aldrich syndrome, so the T cells may come from the graft donor. CDR3 amino acids: CASSRNVVPGLTDTQYF. CDR3 DNA sequence: TGCGCCAGCAGCAGGAATGTGGTCCCAGGGTTGACAGATACGCAGTATTTT.